This TCR beta chain comes out of a study of memory CD8 T cells in hepatitis C reinfection. Study as a whole: Samples late or after reinfection came 12 to 24 weeks post-detection. Overall study results and limits: Conclusions on public clonotypes and secondary clearance were not definitive with five donors.

Indicated time point: late/post reinfection, 12 to 24 weeks after detection. The sorted cells went straight to TCR sequencing with no prior in vitro expansion. Donors came from people who inject drugs enrolled in HEPCO, Canada. Total naive CD8 T cells were sorted as viable CD3+ CD8+ CD45RO- cells from a couple of donors. With respect to this clone: What it binds is not known.

The assay was immunoSEQ multiplex PCR, and TCRdb's table has in-frame clones only and misses some. The repertoire holds about 43,000 clones, with about 91% as singletons. Sequencing was done on a sample of naive CD8+ T cells sorted from blood. The clonotype comes from a young man with hepatitis C virus infection.

The CDR3 spells CASSALQGGGSPLHF. The CDR3 DNA is TGTGCCAGCAGCGCCCTTCAAGGGGGCGGTTCACCCCTCCACTTT. The chain combines TRBV5-4 with TRBJ1-6, with 7 positions matching TRBD1. The CDR3 is 15 residues long. Germline CDR1 and CDR2: SGHNT and YYREEE (reference sequence). V was pared by 4 bases and J by 9 bases, with 10 bases of the junction left unmatched.